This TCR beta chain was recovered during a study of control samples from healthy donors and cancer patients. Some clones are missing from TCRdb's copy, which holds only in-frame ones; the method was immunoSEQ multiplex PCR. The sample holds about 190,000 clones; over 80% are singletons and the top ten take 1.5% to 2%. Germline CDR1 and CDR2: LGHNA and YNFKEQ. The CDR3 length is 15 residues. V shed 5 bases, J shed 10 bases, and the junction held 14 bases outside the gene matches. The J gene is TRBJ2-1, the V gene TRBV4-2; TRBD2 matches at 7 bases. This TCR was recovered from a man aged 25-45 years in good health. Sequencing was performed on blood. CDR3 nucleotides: TGTGCCAGCAGCTCTTCTGCCGGGCCGGGGGGAGAGCAGTTCTTC. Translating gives CASSSSAGPGGEQFF.